The present T cell receptor beta chain was sequenced within a study of OX40 agonist ivuxolimab in advanced cancers. Looking at the study overall: Earlier anti-PD-1, anti-PD-L1 or anti-CTLA-4 therapy was permitted; less than 50% had received some. Findings and limits, study-wide: Averaging showed that CD8+ T cells had more expanded clones than CD4+ did. The CD4+ and CD8+ T cells in the blood had expanded clonally by week 6 at 0.1 to 3.0 mg/kg.

On this clone: The antigen is unknown.

Blood samples were obtained at baseline, cycle 4 day 1, and cycle 7 day 1. V lost 5 bases to trimming and J lost 2 bases; unmatched junction nucleotides: 4. Germline V lookup: CDR1 SGHTA, CDR2 FQGTGA. The CDR3 is made up of 15 amino acids. Sequencing was performed with immunoSEQ multiplex PCR; in TCRdb, only in-frame clones are kept and a portion is missing. The data show about 93,000 clones, with around 90% seen just once and 0.45% to 0.55% held by the top ten. The TCR comes from an adult with an advanced solid tumor such as melanoma, head and neck, liver or kidney cancer. The rearrangement joins TRBV7-3 to TRBJ2-3; 10 bases agree with TRBD2. Material: CD4+ or CD8+ T cells sorted from blood, obtained in a trial of the OX40 agonist ivuxolimab. CDR3 sequence reads: CASSPLAGDTDTQYF. The CDR3 bases are TGTGCCAGCAGCCCCCTAGCGGGAGACACAGATACGCAGTATTTT.